These 17 T cell receptor beta chains share one sample of origin, sequenced in a study of cytomegalovirus exposure and HLA in healthy donors. In the PCR, 60 Vbeta and 13 Jbeta primers were used. TCRdb's table, derived via immunoSEQ multiplex PCR, lists solely in-frame clones and lacks some. Here the sample table reports about 190,000 clones. Sample: PBMCs. The receptors here all came from a man aged 25-45 years in good health and CMV-seronegative.

V and J are TRBV30 and TRBJ2-5; 11 bases are a match to TRBD2. This CDR3 region has 15 residues. Germline-derived CDR1 and CDR2 are GTSNPN and SVGIG (reference sequence). V was clipped by 5 bases and J by 5 bases; unmatched bases: 10. The CDR3 loop is CAWGGLADPGETQYF. CDR3 coding DNA: TGTGCCTGGGGGGGACTAGCGGACCCTGGGGAGACCCAGTACTTC. Supplemented by reference TRBV30 and TRBJ2-5, the full variable domain reads SQTIHQWPATLVQPVGSPLSLECTVEGTSNPNLYWYRQAAGRGLQLLFYSVGIGQISSEVPQNLSASRPQDRQFILSSKKLLLSDSGFYLCAWGGLADPGETQYFGPGTRLLVL.

This rearrangement joins TRBV18 to TRBJ2-7; 7 nucleotides align to TRBD1. This CDR3 spans 15 amino acids. Unmatched junction bases numbered 6, after V lost 2 bases and J lost 2 bases. Germline values: CDR1 KGHSH, CDR2 LQKENI. CDR3 sequence (DNA): TGTGCCAGCTCACCAATAAGACAGGGAACCTACGAGCAGTACTTC. Its protein product is CASSPIRQGTYEQYF.

V gene TRBV5-1 combines with J gene TRBJ1-2, with D perhaps TRBD1 (5 bases). Trimming shortened V by 0 bases and J by 6 bases, and 18 bases separated the two germline ends. Germline V gives CDR1 SGHRS, CDR2 YFSETQ. The CDR3 totals 16 residues. The CDR3 is CASSLASAGYKDGYTF. The CDR3 coding sequence is TGCGCCAGCAGCTTGGCGTCGGCAGGGTATAAGGATGGCTACACCTTC.

The chain recombines TRBV7-9 with TRBJ1-2, with 9 bases that match TRBD1. The length of the CDR3 is 14 residues. Germline V gives CDR1 SEHNR, CDR2 FQNEAQ (reference sequence). With 8 bases clipped from V and 4 bases from J, the junction kept 8 bases outside the gene matches. CDR3 in amino acids: CASASGTGRYGYTF. The CDR3 DNA sequence: TGTGCCAGCGCTAGTGGGACAGGGCGCTATGGCTACACCTTC.

Comment on this clone: Within the sample, other DNA sequences also encode this same CDR3. The genes are TRBV15 and TRBJ2-1; D not certain. Trimming removed 5 bases from V and 5 bases from J, with 16 bases in between. The CDR3 sequence is 15 residues long. Germline V CDR1 and CDR2: LNHNV, YYDKDF (reference sequence). The CDR3 is CATSGKPWQDNEQFF. The DNA for the CDR3 is TGTGCCACCAGCGGAAAACCTTGGCAGGACAATGAGCAGTTCTTC.

This chain connects TRBV6-6 to TRBJ2-3; no definite D call. V was cut by 4 bases and J by 2 bases, with 4 bases left in between. The CDR3 runs to 12 residues. Germline V gene lookup returns CDR1 MNHNY and CDR2 SVGAGI (reference sequence). In DNA, the CDR3 is TGTGCCAGCAGTTCTTACACAGATACGCAGTATTTT. Its protein is CASSSYTDTQYF.

The chain combines TRBV14 with TRBJ2-3, with 7 bases aligning to TRBD2. There are 16 residues in the CDR3. The J segment lost 3 bases and the V segment lost 3 bases, leaving 9 bases of the junction unmatched. CDR1 is SGHDN, CDR2 FVKESK, per germline. The CDR3 bases are TGTGCCAGCAGCCATCGCCGGGACTATCGAACAGATACGCAGTATTTT. Residues: CASSHRRDYRTDTQYF.

This chain links TRBV6-6 with TRBJ1-1; D is possibly TRBD1 (6 bases). CDR3 size: 14 residues. The ends were cut back, 0 bases at V and 11 bases at J, with 16 bases in the middle. The V gene's germline CDR1 is MNHNY and CDR2 SVGAGI (reference sequence). The chain's CDR3 is CASSYSGEGVSAFF. DNA of the CDR3: TGTGCCAGCAGTTACTCGGGAGAGGGGGTGAGTGCTTTCTTT.

The gene calls are TRBV2 and TRBJ2-3; D ambiguous. The V end lost 3 bases, the J end lost 3 bases, and 16 bases lay between the germline ends. Germline assignment: CDR1 SNHLY and CDR2 FYNNEI. This CDR3 has 16 residues. CDR3 sequence (DNA): TGTGCCAGCAGTGATATCGGCCTGGGCCCTACAGATACGCAGTATTTT. Translation gives CASSDIGLGPTDTQYF.

The CDR3 sequence: CASSSEPQRYEQYF. The CDR3 DNA is TGTGCCAGCAGTTCGGAGCCTCAACGCTACGAGCAGTACTTC. The chain recombines TRBV28 with TRBJ2-7, with D uncertain. The ends were cut back, 4 bases at V and 3 bases at J, with 13 bases in the middle. CDR3 length: 14 residues. CDR1 and CDR2 (germline): MDHEN, SYDVKM. Based on the CDR3 plus reference TRBV28 and TRBJ2-7, the full variable domain is DVKVTQSSRYLVKRTGEKVFLECVQDMDHENMFWYRQDPGLGLRLIYFSYDVKMKEKGDIPEGYSVSREKKERFSLILESASTNQTSMYLCASSSEPQRYEQYFGPGTRLTVT.

The chain combines TRBV11-3 with TRBJ1-1; D is unresolved. Germline CDR1 and CDR2: SGHNT and YENEEA. Deletions cut 0 bases from V and 5 bases from J, with 7 bases between. There are 13 residues in the CDR3. The chain's CDR3 is CASSLEEDTEAFF. CDR3 bases: TGTGCCAGCAGCTTAGAGGAGGATACTGAAGCTTTCTTT.

V gene TRBV27 combines with J gene TRBJ1-5; TRBD1 matches 9 bases. The germline CDR1 and CDR2 sequences are MNHEY and SMNVEV (reference sequence). The junction had 11 bases not matched to a gene; V was cut back by 5 bases and J by 0 bases. The CDR3 covers 18 residues. The CDR3 loop is CASSRTGAGVYSNQPQHF. The CDR3 DNA sequence: TGTGCCAGCAGTCGGACAGGGGCAGGGGTATATAGCAATCAGCCCCAGCATTTT.

This rearrangement joins TRBV7-6 to TRBJ1-1; D is possibly TRBD1 (6 bases). The CDR3 is 15 amino acids. Germline loops: CDR1 SGHVS, CDR2 FNYEAQ. Between the trimmed V and J ends, which lost 1 base and 3 bases, there was a span of 12 bases. The chain's CDR3 is CASSLGGGTDTEAFF. CDR3 bases: TGTGCCAGCAGCTTAGGAGGGGGAACGGACACTGAAGCTTTCTTT. Full variable domain (remainder filled in from reference TRBV7-6 and TRBJ1-1): GAGVSQSPRYKVTKRGQDVALRCDPISGHVSLYWYRQALGQGPEFLTYFNYEAQQDKSGLPNDRFSAERPEGSISTLTIQRTEQRDSAMYRCASSLGGGTDTEAFFGQGTRLTVV.

The gene calls are TRBV19 and TRBJ2-3, with TRBD2 identical over 7 bases. The length of the CDR3 is 12 residues. Germline V gives CDR1 LNHDA, CDR2 SQIVND (reference sequence). Trimming took 4 bases from V and 5 from J; bases not matched to a gene: 0. The CDR3 sequence is CASSTGGDTQYF. In DNA form, the CDR3 reads TGTGCCAGTAGTACGGGGGGAGATACGCAGTATTTT.

The chain is built from TRBV6-5 and TRBJ1-2; 9 bases map to TRBD1. Per germline, CDR1 MNHEY and CDR2 SVGAGI. This CDR3 spans 15 amino acids. V lost 3 bases, J lost 2 bases, and 4 bases stayed unmatched. CDR3 sequence reads: CASSYNGQGNYGYTF. CDR3 DNA sequence: TGTGCCAGCAGTTATAACGGACAGGGGAACTATGGCTACACCTTC.

The V gene is TRBV9, the J gene TRBJ1-6; 8 nucleotides align to TRBD1. Germline V gene lookup returns CDR1 SGDLS and CDR2 YYNGEE. The CDR3 loop spans 19 amino acids. J gave up 9 bases and V 4 bases, and 21 bases lay outside the gene matches. CDR3 DNA: TGTGCCAGCAGCTCCCAGCGCACCGGGATGGACAGGGAGGGTTCACCCCTCCACTTT. Its translation: CASSSQRTGMDREGSPLHF.

The V and J genes are TRBV25-1 and TRBJ1-1; D perhaps matches TRBD1 (5 bases). Germline V gives CDR1 MGHDK, CDR2 SYGVNS. V dropped 4 bases and J dropped 0 bases, with 18 bases sitting between them. CDR3 length: 17 amino acids. The CDR3 nucleotides are TGTGCCAGCAGTGTAGGGTGGGGCGGTAACATGAACACTGAAGCTTTCTTT. As protein: CASSVGWGGNMNTEAFF.